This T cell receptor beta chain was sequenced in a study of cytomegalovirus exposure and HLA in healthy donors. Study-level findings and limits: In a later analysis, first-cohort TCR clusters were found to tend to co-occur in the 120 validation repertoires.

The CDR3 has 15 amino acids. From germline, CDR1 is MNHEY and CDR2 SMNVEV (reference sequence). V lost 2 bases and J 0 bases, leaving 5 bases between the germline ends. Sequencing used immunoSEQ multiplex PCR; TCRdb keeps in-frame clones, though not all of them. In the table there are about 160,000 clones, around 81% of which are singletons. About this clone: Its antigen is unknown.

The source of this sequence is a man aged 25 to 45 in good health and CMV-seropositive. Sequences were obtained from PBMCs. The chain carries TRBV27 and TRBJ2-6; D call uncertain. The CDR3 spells CASSLVISGANVLTF. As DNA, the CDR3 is TGTGCCAGCAGTTTAGTCATCTCTGGGGCCAACGTCCTGACTTTC.